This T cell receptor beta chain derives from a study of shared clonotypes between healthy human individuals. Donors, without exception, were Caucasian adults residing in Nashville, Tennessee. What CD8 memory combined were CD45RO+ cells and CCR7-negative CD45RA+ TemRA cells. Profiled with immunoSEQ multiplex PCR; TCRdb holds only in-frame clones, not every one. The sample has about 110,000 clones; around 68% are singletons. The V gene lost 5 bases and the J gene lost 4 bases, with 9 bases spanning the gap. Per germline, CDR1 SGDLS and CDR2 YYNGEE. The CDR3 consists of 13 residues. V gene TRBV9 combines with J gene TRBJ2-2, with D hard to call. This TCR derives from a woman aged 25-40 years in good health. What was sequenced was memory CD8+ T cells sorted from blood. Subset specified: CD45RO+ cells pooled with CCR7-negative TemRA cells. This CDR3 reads CASSRMGTGELFF. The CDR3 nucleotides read TGTGCCAGCAGTCGGATGGGCACCGGGGAGCTGTTTTTT.